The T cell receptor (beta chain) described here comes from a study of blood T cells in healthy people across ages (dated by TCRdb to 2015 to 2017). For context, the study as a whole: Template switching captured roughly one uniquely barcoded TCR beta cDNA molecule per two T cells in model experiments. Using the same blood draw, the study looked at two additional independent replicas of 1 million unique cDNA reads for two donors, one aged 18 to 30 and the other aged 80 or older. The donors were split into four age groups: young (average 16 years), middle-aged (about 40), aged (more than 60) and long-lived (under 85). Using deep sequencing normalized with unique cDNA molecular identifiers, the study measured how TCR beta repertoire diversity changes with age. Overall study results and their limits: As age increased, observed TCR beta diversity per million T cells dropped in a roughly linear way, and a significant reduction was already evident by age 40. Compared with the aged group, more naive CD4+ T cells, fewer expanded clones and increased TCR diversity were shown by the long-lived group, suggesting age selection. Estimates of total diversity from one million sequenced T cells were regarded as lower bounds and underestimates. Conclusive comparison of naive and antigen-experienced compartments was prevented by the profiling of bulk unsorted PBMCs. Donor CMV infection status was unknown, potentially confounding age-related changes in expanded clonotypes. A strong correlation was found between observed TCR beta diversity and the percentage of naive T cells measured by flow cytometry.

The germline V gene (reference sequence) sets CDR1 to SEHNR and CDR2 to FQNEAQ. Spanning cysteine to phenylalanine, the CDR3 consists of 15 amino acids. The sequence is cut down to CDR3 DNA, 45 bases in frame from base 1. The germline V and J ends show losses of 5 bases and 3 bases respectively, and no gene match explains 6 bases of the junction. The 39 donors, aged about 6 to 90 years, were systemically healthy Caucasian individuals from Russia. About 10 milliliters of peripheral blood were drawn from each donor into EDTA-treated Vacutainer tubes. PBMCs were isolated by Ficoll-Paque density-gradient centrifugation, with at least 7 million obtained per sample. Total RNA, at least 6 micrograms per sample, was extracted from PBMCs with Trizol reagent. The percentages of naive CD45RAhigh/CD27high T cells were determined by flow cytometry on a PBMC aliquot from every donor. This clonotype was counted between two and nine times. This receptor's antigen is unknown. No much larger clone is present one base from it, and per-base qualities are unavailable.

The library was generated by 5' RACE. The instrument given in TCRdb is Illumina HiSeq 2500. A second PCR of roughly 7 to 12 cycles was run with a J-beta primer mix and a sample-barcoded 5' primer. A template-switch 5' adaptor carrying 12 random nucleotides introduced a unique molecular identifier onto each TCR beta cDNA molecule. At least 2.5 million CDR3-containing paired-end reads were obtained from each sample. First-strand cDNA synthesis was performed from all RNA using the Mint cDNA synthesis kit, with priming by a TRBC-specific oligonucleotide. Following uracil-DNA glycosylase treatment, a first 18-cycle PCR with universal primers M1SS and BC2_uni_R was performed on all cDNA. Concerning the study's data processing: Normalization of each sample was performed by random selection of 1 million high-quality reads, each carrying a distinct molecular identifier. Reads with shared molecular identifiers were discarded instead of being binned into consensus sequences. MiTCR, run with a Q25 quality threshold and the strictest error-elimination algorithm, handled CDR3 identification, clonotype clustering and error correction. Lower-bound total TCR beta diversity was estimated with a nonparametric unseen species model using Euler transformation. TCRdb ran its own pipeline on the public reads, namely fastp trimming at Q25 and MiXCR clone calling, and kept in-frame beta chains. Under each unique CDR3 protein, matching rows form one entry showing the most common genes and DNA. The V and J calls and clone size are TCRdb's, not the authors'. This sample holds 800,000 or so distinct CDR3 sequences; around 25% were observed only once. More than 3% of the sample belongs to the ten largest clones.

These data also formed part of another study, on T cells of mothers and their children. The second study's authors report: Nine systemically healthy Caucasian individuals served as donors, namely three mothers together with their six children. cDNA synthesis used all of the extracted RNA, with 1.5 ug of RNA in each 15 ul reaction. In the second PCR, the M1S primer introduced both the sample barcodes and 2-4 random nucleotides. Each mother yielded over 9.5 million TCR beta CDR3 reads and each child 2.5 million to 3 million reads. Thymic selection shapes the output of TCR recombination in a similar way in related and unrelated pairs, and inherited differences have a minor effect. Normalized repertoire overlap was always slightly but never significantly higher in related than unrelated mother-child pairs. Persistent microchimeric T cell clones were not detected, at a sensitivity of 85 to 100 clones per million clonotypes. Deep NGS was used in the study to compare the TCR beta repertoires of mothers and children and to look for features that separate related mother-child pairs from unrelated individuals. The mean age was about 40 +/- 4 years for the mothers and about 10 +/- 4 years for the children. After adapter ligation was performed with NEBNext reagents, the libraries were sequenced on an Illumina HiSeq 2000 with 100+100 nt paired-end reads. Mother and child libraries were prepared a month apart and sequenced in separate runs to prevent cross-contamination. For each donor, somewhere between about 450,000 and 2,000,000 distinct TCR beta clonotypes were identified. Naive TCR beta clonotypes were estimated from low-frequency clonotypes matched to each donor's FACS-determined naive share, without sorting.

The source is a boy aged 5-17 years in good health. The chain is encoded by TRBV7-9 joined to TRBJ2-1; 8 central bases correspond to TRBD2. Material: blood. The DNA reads TGTGCCAGCAGCAAAGCCGGGACTAGCTACAATGAGCAGTTCTTC. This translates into CASSKAGTSYNEQFF.